This T cell receptor (beta chain) was identified in a study of early T cells in non-severe SARS-CoV-2 infection. This CDR3 spans 16 amino acids. The germline V and J ends were trimmed by 0 bases and 3 bases, with 12 bases remaining between them. In germline, CDR1 is SGHTA, CDR2 FQGNSA. Individual cDNA molecules carried attached unique molecular identifiers. TCRdb ran MiXCR on the 5' RACE reads and lists one entry per CDR3 protein. The sample has 45,000 or so distinct CDR3 sequences, 20% to 25% seen once. The sample here was whole blood, taken at baseline. The rearrangement uses TRBV7-2 and TRBJ1-3, with D perhaps matching TRBD1 (5 bases). The sequence derives from an adult who was a healthcare worker with PCR-confirmed SARS-CoV-2 infection or an uninfected control (not recorded which). The CDR3: CASSLAQGNGGNTIYF. CDR3 DNA sequence: TGTGCCAGCAGCTTAGCCCAGGGTAATGGTGGAAACACCATATATTTT.